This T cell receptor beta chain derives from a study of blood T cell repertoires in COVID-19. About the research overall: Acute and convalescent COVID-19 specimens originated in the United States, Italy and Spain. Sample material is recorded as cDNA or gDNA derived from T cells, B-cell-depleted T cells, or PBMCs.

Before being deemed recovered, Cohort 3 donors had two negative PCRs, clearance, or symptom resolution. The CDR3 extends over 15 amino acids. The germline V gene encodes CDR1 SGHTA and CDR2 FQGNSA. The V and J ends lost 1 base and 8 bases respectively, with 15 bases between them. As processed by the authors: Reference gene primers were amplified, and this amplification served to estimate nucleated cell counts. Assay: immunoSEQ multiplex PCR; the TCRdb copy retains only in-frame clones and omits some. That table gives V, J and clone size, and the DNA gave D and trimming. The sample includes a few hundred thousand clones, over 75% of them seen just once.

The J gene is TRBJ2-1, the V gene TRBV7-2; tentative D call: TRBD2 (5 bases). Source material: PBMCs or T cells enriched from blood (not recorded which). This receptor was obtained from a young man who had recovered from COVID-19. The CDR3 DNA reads TGTGCCAGCAGCTTAGATTTTGGCGGGTACGATGAGCAGTTCTTC. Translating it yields CASSLDFGGYDEQFF.